One TCR beta chain is described in this entry. Its antigen is not identified. Thawed PBMCs were FACS-sorted into unstimulated CD4+CD25+CD127- regulatory T cells, CD4+CD25- non-regulatory cells, CD4 and CD8 cells. Germline CDR1 reads SGHNT; CDR2 reads YENEEA. Trimming removed 5 bases from V and 3 bases from J, with 10 bases in between. The CDR3 runs 13 residues. Clones were sequenced by immunoSEQ multiplex PCR, and TCRdb holds only the in-frame ones, with some missing. The sample has 95,000 to 120,000 clones; nearly 90% are singletons. The data were taken from a study of Tregs in tolerant kidney transplant recipients. The study's findings and limits: Some patients' samples used different primers over time, so nucleotide sequences weren't comparable.

The sequences come from CD4+ T cells from blood, collected before the transplant. The clonotype originates from a human donor who received a combined kidney and bone marrow transplant. The chain uses TRBV11-3 and TRBJ1-1; D unclear. CDR3 in DNA: TGTGCCAGCAGCCTCAATCAGGACACTGAAGCTTTCTTT. Translating it yields CASSLNQDTEAFF. The full variable domain, with the rest looked up from reference TRBV11-3 and TRBJ1-1, is EAGVVQSPRYKIIEKKQPVAFWCNPISGHNTLYWYLQNLGQGPELLIRYENEEAVDDSQLPKDRFSAERLKGVDSTLKIQPAELGDSAVYLCASSLNQDTEAFFGQGTRLTVV.